The present TCR beta chain was sequenced within a study of T cell responses to AZD1222 COVID-19 vaccine. About the study: Pooling of second doses given at about 4 or about 12 weeks was done. Study outcomes and limitations: Increases in Spike-specific TCR breadth and depth were seen after two AZD1222 doses. The study identified only five to seven AZD1222 recipients as seropositive at baseline. Clonal diversity may have been underestimated, and the donors were mostly white British, with more females than males.

V was pared by 2 bases and J by 4 bases, with 8 bases between. The CDR3 is 13 amino acids. Germline V gene data show CDR1 as MNHEY and CDR2 as SVGAGI. This clone showed up just once. The target antigen is unknown. The protocol was immunoSEQ multiplex PCR, while the TCRdb copy is restricted to in-frame clones and leaves out a portion. The sample carries about 120,000 clones, more than 85% recorded once. The sequencing here drew on peripheral blood, taken on day 0 of AZD1222 vaccination. The chain uses TRBV6-5 and TRBJ2-5; D possibly corresponds to TRBD1 (5 bases). This receptor was identified in an adult in good health. This CDR3 reads CASSYGAVETQYF. The CDR3 DNA follows: TGTGCCAGCAGTTACGGGGCGGTAGAGACCCAGTACTTC.